Below, 25 T cell receptor beta chains from the same sample are listed, as sequenced in a study of blood T cell repertoires in COVID-19. This table comes from immunoSEQ multiplex PCR, and its TCRdb copy is limited to in-frame clones, with some not included. The table records roughly 100,000 clones, around 90% of them present only once. The sample consisted of peripheral blood. The receptors here all came from a man aged 18-30 years with acute or convalescent COVID-19.

The gene calls are TRBV5-1 and TRBJ2-1; 7 nucleotides match TRBD1. The CDR3 covers 14 residues. V was pared by 6 bases and J by 5 bases, with 8 bases of the junction left unmatched. Germline V CDR1 and CDR2: SGHRS, YFSETQ. The CDR3 sequence is CASKRQGIDNEQFF. The CDR3 region has the DNA TGCGCCAGCAAGAGACAGGGAATCGACAATGAGCAGTTCTTC.

The DNA for the CDR3 is TGTGCCAGCAGCTTAGTTGGGGGGACAGGGACATACGAGCAGTACTTC. It codes for CASSLVGGTGTYEQYF. The rearrangement joins TRBV11-2 to TRBJ2-7; TRBD1 matches 9 bases. V shed 1 base and J 4 bases; nucleotides not matched to a gene: 8. The CDR3 covers 16 residues. The germline V gene has CDR1 SGHAT and CDR2 FQNNGV.

This chain joins TRBV12-5 and TRBJ2-5; 8 positions match TRBD2. The CDR3 is 16 residues long. V gave up 4 bases and J gave up 5 bases; unmatched junction bases: 12. CDR1 and CDR2 (germline): LGHNT, FRNRAP. The CDR3 protein is CASGSTGLAGEETQYF. CDR3 sequence (DNA): TGTGCTAGTGGTTCGACCGGACTAGCAGGGGAGGAGACCCAGTACTTC.

The V call is TRBV5-6, the J call TRBJ2-3; TRBD2 matches at 8 bases. The CDR3 is 16 amino acids. V was clipped by 0 bases and J by 5 bases; unmatched bases: 8. Germline assignment: CDR1 SGHDT and CDR2 YYEEEE. The CDR3 loop reads CASSLASGSLVDTQYF. CDR3 DNA sequence: TGTGCCAGCAGCTTGGCCAGCGGGAGTCTGGTAGATACGCAGTATTTT.

This chain connects TRBV14 to TRBJ2-1; a possible D gene is TRBD2 (6 bases). The germline V and J ends were trimmed by 5 bases and 4 bases, with 24 bases remaining between them. Germline-derived CDR1 and CDR2 are SGHDN and FVKESK. The CDR3 contains 18 residues. In DNA, the CDR3 is TGTGCCAGCAGCGGAAGGGTATGGCGGGGCCAGCTATACAATGAGCAGTTCTTC. Amino acids: CASSGRVWRGQLYNEQFF.

This clone turned up a few times. The rearrangement joins TRBV5-6 to TRBJ1-1; D is unresolved. Deletions cut 0 bases from V and 1 base from J, with 10 bases between. The germline V gene has CDR1 SGHDT and CDR2 YYEEEE. The CDR3 consists of 15 residues. The CDR3 sequence: CASSLVHSSNTEAFF. DNA of the CDR3: TGTGCCAGCAGCTTGGTGCACTCATCGAACACTGAAGCTTTCTTT. Drawing the rest from reference TRBV5-6 and TRBJ1-1, the complete variable domain is DAGVTQSPTHLIKTRGQQVTLRCSPKSGHDTVSWYQQALGQGPQFIFQYYEEEERQRGNFPDRFSGHQFPNYSSELNVNALLLGDSALYLCASSLVHSSNTEAFFGQGTRLTVV.

This clone was detected once. The chain employs TRBV18 and TRBJ1-6; 11 bases match TRBD1. The trim removed 3 bases at V and 9 bases at J, leaving 7 bases unmatched. This CDR3 contains 16 residues. Germline V gene lookup returns CDR1 KGHSH and CDR2 LQKENI. CDR3 DNA sequence: TGTGCCAGCTCACCTGGGACAGGGGGTATTAGTTCACCCCTCCACTTT. Its translation is CASSPGTGGISSPLHF. The full variable domain, completed using reference TRBV18 and TRBJ1-6, is NAGVMQNPRHLVRRRGQEARLRCSPMKGHSHVYWYRQLPEEGLKFMVYLQKENIIDESGMPKERFSAEFPKEGPSILRIQQVVRGDSAAYFCASSPGTGGISSPLHFGNGTRLTVT.

The chain links TRBV6-5 to TRBJ1-2, with D maybe TRBD1 (5 bases). Germline V gene lookup returns CDR1 MNHEY and CDR2 SVGAGI. This CDR3 has 14 residues. Trimming pared 0 bases from V and 2 bases from J, leaving 7 bases between. CDR3 coding DNA: TGTGCCAGCAGTTACTCGGGGCAAAACTATGGCTACACCTTC. Amino acid sequence: CASSYSGQNYGYTF.

This sequence joins TRBV18 and TRBJ1-2; the match to TRBD1 covers 7 bases. V lost 1 base and J lost 6; bases outside the gene matches: 2. Germline V gene sequence: CDR1 KGHSH, CDR2 LQKENI. The CDR3 length is 13 residues. CDR3 region: CASSPQGADGYTF. CDR3 coding DNA: TGTGCCAGCTCACCACAGGGGGCGGATGGCTACACCTTC.

This chain links TRBV19 with TRBJ2-1, with 10 nucleotides matching TRBD2. The CDR3 contains 15 residues. Looked up from germline, CDR1 is LNHDA and CDR2 is SQIVND (reference sequence). V was clipped by 5 bases and J by 4 bases; unmatched bases: 5. The CDR3 sequence: CASSASGRGYNEQFF. CDR3 DNA: TGTGCCAGTAGTGCTAGCGGGAGAGGGTACAATGAGCAGTTCTTC.

This rearrangement joins TRBV5-8 to TRBJ1-5, with D uncertain. The CDR3 runs to 13 residues. Germline loops: CDR1 SGHTS, CDR2 YDEGEE. The ends were cut back, 2 bases at V and 3 bases at J, with 6 bases in the middle. The CDR3 region is CASSLLINQPQHF. CDR3 bases: TGTGCCAGCAGCTTACTTATCAATCAGCCCCAGCATTTT.

The chain is built from TRBV30 and TRBJ1-1; 7 nucleotides agree with TRBD1. Germline assignment: CDR1 GTSNPN and CDR2 SVGIG (reference sequence). V lost 5 bases to trimming and J lost 5 bases; unmatched junction nucleotides: 8. This CDR3 spans 13 amino acids. Written as DNA, the CDR3 is TGTGCCTGGGAGACAGGGATTTCAACTGAAGCTTTCTTT. The encoded protein is CAWETGISTEAFF. The full variable domain, rest sourced from reference TRBV30 and TRBJ1-1, is SQTIHQWPATLVQPVGSPLSLECTVEGTSNPNLYWYRQAAGRGLQLLFYSVGIGQISSEVPQNLSASRPQDRQFILSSKKLLLSDSGFYLCAWETGISTEAFFGQGTRLTVV.

This clone was counted a single time. V and J are TRBV12-3 or TRBV12-4 and TRBJ1-1, with D unclear. Trimming shortened V by 2 bases and J by 0 bases, and 4 bases separated the two germline ends. The CDR3 totals 13 residues. CDR3 protein: CASSLQLNTEAFF. The CDR3 DNA follows: TGTGCCAGCAGTTTACAGTTGAACACTGAAGCTTTCTTT.

The V gene is TRBV19, the J gene TRBJ2-7; D perhaps matches TRBD2 (5 bases). Trimming removed 4 bases from V and 2 bases from J, with 15 bases in between. The CDR3 is 15 amino acids. Germline CDR1 is LNHDA and CDR2 is SQIVND (reference sequence). The CDR3 region is CASSSPGGLPYEQYF. The CDR3 nucleotides are TGTGCCAGTAGTAGCCCCGGCGGGCTTCCCTACGAGCAGTACTTC.

The J gene is TRBJ1-2, the V gene TRBV3-1 (or the pseudogene TRBV3-2); 11 bases are a match to TRBD1. This CDR3 has 14 residues. Germline V gene sequence: CDR1 LGHDT, CDR2 YNNKEL (reference sequence). V shed 1 base, J shed 9 bases, and the junction held 4 bases outside the gene matches. For the CDR3, the DNA is TGTGCCAGCAGCCAAGGTGGACAGGGGGCTAGCTACACCTTC. This encodes CASSQGGQGASYTF.

In its sample, this clone was seen a few times. The chain joins TRBV9 to TRBJ2-1; D is ambiguous. Trimming removed 3 bases from V and 2 bases from J, with 12 bases in between. The CDR3 covers 15 residues. CDR1 SGDLS and CDR2 YYNGEE come from the germline V gene. The DNA of the CDR3 is TGTGCCAGCAGCGACCGGTTTCCGACCTACAATGAGCAGTTCTTC. This sequence encodes CASSDRFPTYNEQFF. Using reference TRBV9 and TRBJ2-1 for the parts outside the CDR3, the full variable domain is DSGVTQTPKHLITATGQRVTLRCSPRSGDLSVYWYQQSLDQGLQFLIQYYNGEERAKGNILERFSAQQFPDLHSELNLSSLELGDSALYFCASSDRFPTYNEQFFGPGTRLTVL.

The CDR3 nucleotides read TGCGCCAGCAGTGTTAAGACAGGGACCGGACACAATGAGCAGTTCTTC. It encodes CASSVKTGTGHNEQFF. The J gene is TRBJ2-1, the V gene TRBV10-1; 7 bases are shared with TRBD1. Germline V gene data show CDR1 as WNHNN and CDR2 as SYGVQD (reference sequence). V trimming: 4 bases; J trimming: 5 bases; junction bases outside the gene matches: 11. This CDR3 is 16 amino acids long.

This chain uses TRBV6-5 with TRBJ1-2, with 7 nucleotides matching TRBD1. CDR1 is MNHEY and CDR2 is SVGAGI in the germline V gene. The CDR3 extends over 13 amino acids. J lost 2 bases, V lost 5 bases, and 2 bases had no gene match. The CDR3 DNA reads as TGTGCCAGCAGTCCCAGGGGGAACTATGGCTACACCTTC. It translates to CASSPRGNYGYTF.

The chain recombines TRBV29-1 with TRBJ1-1; D perhaps matches TRBD1 (5 bases). The CDR3 sequence is 15 residues long. Trimming removed 6 bases from V and 1 base from J, with 18 bases in between. The germline V gene encodes CDR1 SQVTM and CDR2 ANQGSEA. CDR3 in amino acids: CSVPPGLRSNTEAFF. The CDR3 DNA follows: TGCAGCGTCCCCCCGGGACTCCGGTCGAACACTGAAGCTTTCTTT.

V gene TRBV23-1 combines with J gene TRBJ2-2, with 7 positions matching TRBD1. TRBV23-1 falls under the ORF class, with uncertain function. The CDR3 has 17 amino acids. The V segment lost 4 bases and the J segment 2 bases; nucleotides outside the gene matches: 10. CDR3 sequence reads: CASSPNEGAKNTGELFF. The CDR3 bases are TGCGCCAGCAGTCCTAACGAGGGGGCGAAAAACACCGGGGAGCTGTTTTTT.

The chain links TRBV10-2 to TRBJ1-1, with TRBD1 as a possible D gene (5 bases). Germline CDR1 and CDR2: WSHSY and SAAADI. CDR3 length equals 15 residues. V gave up 7 bases and J gave up 0 bases, with 15 bases separating them. Written as DNA, the CDR3 is TGCGCCAGCATCCCGACGGCAGGGATGAACACTGAAGCTTTCTTT. This codes for CASIPTAGMNTEAFF.

This chain links TRBV6-5 with TRBJ1-3; 7 bases agree with TRBD1. The CDR3 totals 15 residues. Germline V gene sequence: CDR1 MNHEY, CDR2 SVGAGI. J gave up 2 bases and V 2 bases, and 3 bases lay outside the gene matches. CDR3 in DNA: TGTGCCAGCAGTTACGTGACAGGGACTGGAAACACCATATATTTT. This gives the protein CASSYVTGTGNTIYF.

The CDR3 spells CASSPGLLEVVSTDTQYF. DNA of the CDR3: TGTGCCAGCAGCCCGGGACTTTTAGAGGTTGTAAGCACAGATACGCAGTATTTT. This chain connects TRBV11-2 to TRBJ2-3; D possibly corresponds to TRBD2 (6 bases). The CDR3 loop spans 18 amino acids. Germline values: CDR1 SGHAT, CDR2 FQNNGV. V lost 5 bases, J lost 0 bases, and 21 bases lay in between.

The rearrangement uses TRBV5-4 and TRBJ1-1; tentatively, D is TRBD1 (5 bases). This CDR3 has 14 residues. The germline V gene encodes CDR1 SGHNT and CDR2 YYREEE (reference sequence). With 1 base removed from V and 5 bases from J, the gap between germline ends came to 12 bases. This CDR3 is CASSLRGTRTEAFF. For the CDR3, the DNA is TGTGCCAGCAGCTTGAGGGGAACGAGGACTGAAGCTTTCTTT.

The chain carries TRBV12-3 or TRBV12-4 and TRBJ1-2, with no clear D. V was clipped by 1 base and J by 5 bases, with 5 bases between them. CDR3 length: 12 residues. Written as DNA, the CDR3 is TGTGCCAGCAGTTTAGGTCCGTATGGCTACACCTTC. Encoded protein: CASSLGPYGYTF.